Listed below are T cell receptor beta chains from one sample, sequenced in a study of T-cell reconstitution after alpha-beta-depleted transplantation in children. TCRdb processed the PCR reads anew with MiXCR; each CDR3 protein has one entry. Among about 980,000 distinct CDR3 sequences listed, about 29% were seen once. Material: PBMCs, mostly from graft donor cells, obtained 360 days after TCRalphabeta/CD19-depleted stem cell transplant. The receptors originated from a boy under two years old who had a stem cell transplant for SCID, so the T cells may come from the graft donor. Both conserved end residues are part of each CDR3. The D gene is left open where the match is weak. Clone size is not always given. Where it is, it says once, few, many or a class for expanded clones.

TRBJ2-1	TRBD2	TRBV12-3/TRBV12-4	few	CASSPGTSGGARSEQFF	TGTGCCAGCAGTCCCGGGACTAGCGGGGGGGCCCGGAGTGAGCAGTTCTTC
TRBJ2-5	TRBD2	TRBV5-1	many	CASSLSGGGETQYF	TGTGCCAGCAGTTTAAGCGGGGGCGGAGAGACCCAGTACTTC
TRBJ2-2	-	TRBV29-1	-	CSVVVENTGELFF	TGCAGCGTTGTGGTAGAGAACACCGGGGAGCTGTTTTTT
TRBJ2-2	-	TRBV7-9	-	CASSLFMNTGELFF	TGTGCCAGCAGCTTATTCATGAACACCGGGGAGCTGTTTTTT
TRBJ1-4	TRBD1	TRBV3-1	many	CASSPGTGREKLFF	TGTGCCAGCAGTCCCGGGACAGGGAGGGAAAAACTGTTTTTT
TRBJ2-5	-	TRBV5-1	few	CASSFGQAFQETQYF	TGCGCCAGCAGCTTCGGGCAGGCTTTCCAAGAGACCCAGTACTTC
TRBJ2-1	-	TRBV20-1	-	CSARVLWGLADYNEQFF	TGCAGTGCTAGAGTCCTTTGGGGGCTAGCGGACTACAATGAGCAGTTCTTC
TRBJ2-1	-	TRBV9	many	CASSGRKGNEQFF	TGTGCCAGCAGCGGGAGGAAGGGAAATGAGCAGTTCTTC
TRBJ2-1	TRBD1	TRBV25-1	few	CASSESHPGGAYNEQFF	TGTGCCAGCAGTGAATCTCACCCAGGGGGCGCCTACAATGAGCAGTTCTTC
TRBJ2-2	TRBD2	TRBV20-1	-	CSARGGTSGTGELFF	TGCAGTGCTCGAGGGGGGACTAGTGGCACCGGGGAGCTGTTTTTT
TRBJ2-1	TRBD1	TRBV5-1	few	CASSPPNRDSSYNEQFF	TGCGCCAGCAGCCCCCCTAACAGGGACAGCTCCTACAATGAGCAGTTCTTC
TRBJ1-1	-	TRBV7-6	-	CASSPNAGGTEAFF	TGTGCCAGCAGCCCGAACGCGGGGGGAACTGAAGCTTTCTTT
TRBJ2-2	-	TRBV7-6	-	CASSLVSIGNTGELFF	TGTGCCAGCAGCTTAGTATCCATCGGGAACACCGGGGAGCTGTTTTTT
TRBJ2-1	TRBD2	TRBV25-1	-	CASSAGGKYNEQFF	TGTGCCAGCAGTGCCGGGGGGAAATACAATGAGCAGTTCTTC
TRBJ2-7	TRBD2	TRBV5-1	-	CASRLTSGQVYEQYF	TGCGCCAGCAGATTAACTAGCGGGCAAGTCTACGAGCAGTACTTC
TRBJ2-3	TRBD2	TRBV20-1	-	CSAVGLADPTDTQYF	TGCAGTGCGGTCGGACTAGCGGATCCCACAGATACGCAGTATTTT